This T cell receptor beta chain comes out of a study of neurological immune-mediated disorders. This CDR3 comprises 14 residues. J lost 5 bases, V lost 6 bases, and 9 bases had no gene match. In this sample, this clonotype turned up many times. One entry per CDR3 protein, called by TCRdb with MiXCR from the 5' RACE reads. The data contain roughly 80,000 distinct CDR3 sequences, around a tenth of them singletons. The chain joins TRBV12-3 or TRBV12-4 to TRBJ2-5; 7 nucleotides line up with TRBD1. Sequenced material: PBMCs. The receptor was derived from a man aged 45 to 65 in good health. The CDR3, as DNA: TGTGCCAGCAGCTCCAGGGGGTTTGGGGAGACCCAGTACTTC. It translates to CASSSRGFGETQYF.